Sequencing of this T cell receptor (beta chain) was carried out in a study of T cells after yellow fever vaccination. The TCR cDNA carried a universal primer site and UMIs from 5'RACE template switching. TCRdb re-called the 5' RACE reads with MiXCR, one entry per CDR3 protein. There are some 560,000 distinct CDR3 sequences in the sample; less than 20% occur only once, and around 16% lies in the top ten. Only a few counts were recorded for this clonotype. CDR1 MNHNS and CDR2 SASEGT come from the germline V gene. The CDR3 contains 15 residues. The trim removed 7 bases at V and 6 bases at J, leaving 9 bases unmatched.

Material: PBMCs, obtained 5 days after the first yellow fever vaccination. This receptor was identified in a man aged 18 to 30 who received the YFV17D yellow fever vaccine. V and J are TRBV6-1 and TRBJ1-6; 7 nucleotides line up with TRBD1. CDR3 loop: CASTLGGSGNSPLHF. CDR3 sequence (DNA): TGTGCCAGCACCCTAGGGGGCTCGGGTAATTCACCCCTCCACTTT.